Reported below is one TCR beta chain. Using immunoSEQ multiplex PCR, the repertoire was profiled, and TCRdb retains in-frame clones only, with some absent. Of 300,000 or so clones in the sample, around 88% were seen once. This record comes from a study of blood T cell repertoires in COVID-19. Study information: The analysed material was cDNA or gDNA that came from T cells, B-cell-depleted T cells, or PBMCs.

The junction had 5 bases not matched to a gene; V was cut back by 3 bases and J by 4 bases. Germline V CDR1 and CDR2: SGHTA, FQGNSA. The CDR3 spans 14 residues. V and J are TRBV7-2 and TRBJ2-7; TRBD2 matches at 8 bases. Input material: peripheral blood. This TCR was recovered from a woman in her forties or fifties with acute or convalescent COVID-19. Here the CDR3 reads CASSFLGGRYEQYF. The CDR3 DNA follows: TGTGCCAGCAGCTTTTTGGGCGGGAGGTACGAGCAGTACTTC.